Reported below is one T cell receptor (beta chain). Its antigen is unidentified. Trimming removed 3 bases from V and 2 bases from J; junction bases left unmatched: 7. The V gene's germline CDR1 is SGHRS and CDR2 YFSETQ. This CDR3 has 15 residues. The sample's time point: after dendritic cell vaccination, including at tumor progression/relapse. PBMC sampling occurred before vaccination, two weeks after the third dose, and at progression. This sample is part of a study of glioma-infiltrating T cells after dendritic cell vaccination. Whole-study findings and limits: Higher pretreatment TIL content predicted longer progression-free time and survival.

TCRdb's table, derived via immunoSEQ multiplex PCR, lists solely in-frame clones and lacks some. This sample carries roughly 100,000 clones, 85% to 90% of them seen once, and the ten largest clones take approximately 2.7%. The genes are TRBV5-1 and TRBJ2-7, with 8 bases aligning to TRBD1. Specimen: blood, collected after dendritic cell vaccination. This clonotype originated in a human donor with glioblastoma. The CDR3 spells CASSSGQGAAYEQYF. In nucleotides, the CDR3 is TGCGCCAGCAGCTCCGGGCAGGGGGCCGCCTACGAGCAGTACTTC.